The 19 T cell receptor beta chains below were found in one sample sequenced in a study of blood T cell repertoires in COVID-19 (dated by TCRdb to 2020 to 2021). The library was generated by the immunoSEQ multiplex PCR assay. What TCRdb holds here is the immuneACCESS table cut down to in-frame rearrangements. Part of the clones is not present; checked against another copy, under half of the missing clones reflect an unresolved V gene, and the others are unexplained. In this sample the table shows about 14,000 clones, 70% to 85% of which occur a single time. The top ten hold roughly 28% of the sample. Source material: peripheral blood. These receptors were collected from a woman in her forties or fifties with active or convalescent COVID-19.

This chain joins TRBV13 and TRBJ2-7, with D possibly TRBD1 on 6 matching bases. CDR3 length: 13 residues. Trimming removed 5 bases from V and 2 bases from J, with 10 bases in between. Germline V gene data show CDR1 as PRHDT and CDR2 as FYEKMQ (reference sequence). CDR3 in amino acids: CASSLAGAYEQYF. CDR3 sequence (DNA): TGTGCCAGCAGCCTCGCAGGGGCCTACGAGCAGTACTTC.

The CDR3 region is CASSLVGGRAYEQYF. For the CDR3, the DNA is TGCGCCAGCAGCTTGGTGGGCGGGAGGGCCTACGAGCAGTACTTC. The chain couples TRBV5-1 to TRBJ2-7; 9 nucleotides align to TRBD2. The CDR3 loop spans 15 amino acids. With 0 bases clipped from V and 2 bases from J, the junction kept 3 bases outside the gene matches. Germline CDR1 reads SGHRS; CDR2 reads YFSETQ. Looking up the rest from reference TRBV5-1 and TRBJ2-7 gives the full variable domain: KAGVTQTPRYLIKTRGQQVTLSCSPISGHRSVSWYQQTPGQGLQFLFEYFSETQRNKGNFPGRFSGRQFSNSRSEMNVSTLELGDSALYLCASSLVGGRAYEQYFGPGTRLTVT.

This chain links TRBV9 with TRBJ2-1; TRBD2 matches at 8 bases. Per the germline V gene, CDR1 is SGDLS and CDR2 is YYNGEE. V gave up 3 bases and J gave up 2 bases; unmatched junction bases: 10. The CDR3 contains 17 residues. In DNA form, the CDR3 reads TGTGCCAGCAGCGATGCCCGTACGGGAGGGCCCTACAATGAGCAGTTCTTC. It codes for CASSDARTGGPYNEQFF.

The chain employs TRBV5-6 and TRBJ1-2, with TRBD1 matching over 7 bases. Germline V lookup: CDR1 SGHDT, CDR2 YYEEEE. Losses at the gene ends were 4 bases for V and 5 bases for J; bases not matched to a gene: 17. The CDR3 length is 17 residues. CDR3: CASSQNHRQGAPYGYTF. Here the CDR3 DNA reads TGTGCCAGCAGCCAAAACCATCGACAGGGCGCCCCATATGGCTACACCTTC.

This chain uses TRBV18 with TRBJ2-7; 8 bases match TRBD2. V trimming: 0 bases; J trimming: 7 bases; junction bases outside the gene matches: 11. This CDR3 has 16 amino acids. Germline V lookup: CDR1 KGHSH, CDR2 LQKENI. CDR3 region: CASSPPPSAGESEQYF. The CDR3 DNA sequence: TGTGCCAGCTCACCACCCCCGTCAGCGGGAGAAAGTGAGCAGTACTTC.

This clone came up a few times. The gene calls are TRBV6-1 and TRBJ2-7; D remains unclear. Germline V gene sequence: CDR1 MNHNS, CDR2 SASEGT. Trimming left V 2 bases short and J 3 bases short, with 8 bases between. The CDR3 spans 13 residues. The DNA for the CDR3 is TGTGCCAGCAGTGAAACAAAAGACTACGAGCAGTACTTC. Protein sequence: CASSETKDYEQYF.

V usage is TRBV29-1 and J usage is TRBJ2-3; TRBD2 is a possible D gene (5 bases). Per the germline V gene, CDR1 is SQVTM and CDR2 is ANQGSEA. This CDR3 is built from 13 residues. V lost 3 bases and J 4 bases, leaving 11 bases between the germline ends. CDR3 loop: CSVEDDGADTQYF. CDR3 coding DNA: TGCAGCGTTGAGGACGACGGGGCAGATACGCAGTATTTT.

In DNA form, the CDR3 reads TGTGCCAGCAGCTCGACTAGCGGGAGCGACTTTACCTACGAGCAGTACTTC. This gives the protein CASSSTSGSDFTYEQYF. The V gene is TRBV5-6, the J gene TRBJ2-7, with 12 bases fitting TRBD2. CDR1 and CDR2 from the germline V gene are SGHDT and YYEEEE. J lost 2 bases, V lost 3 bases, and 9 bases had no gene match. This CDR3 region has 17 residues.

This clone has just a few counts. The gene calls are TRBV5-1 and TRBJ2-5; weak D call: TRBD2 (5 bases). The length of the CDR3 is 14 residues. The V end was cut by 3 bases, the J end by 3 bases, with 12 bases between. CDR1 is SGHRS and CDR2 is YFSETQ in the germline V gene. CDR3 residues: CASSWRPEKETQYF. DNA of the CDR3: TGCGCCAGCAGCTGGAGGCCCGAAAAAGAGACCCAGTACTTC.

The CDR3 DNA reads as TGTGCCAGTAGTAAGAGACCGGGACAGGACTTGCCCGCGAACACCGGGGAGCTGTTTTTT. Its translation is CASSKRPGQDLPANTGELFF. This chain joins TRBV19 and TRBJ2-2; 8 bases line up with TRBD1. Germline V lookup: CDR1 LNHDA, CDR2 SQIVND (reference sequence). This CDR3 has 20 amino acids. J lost 0 bases, V lost 4 bases, and 16 bases had no gene match.

The chain combines TRBV7-8 with TRBJ1-4, with D perhaps TRBD1 (6 bases). Trimming shortened V by 5 bases and J by 3 bases, and 10 bases separated the two germline ends. This CDR3 spans 14 amino acids. CDR1 and CDR2 from the germline V gene are SGHVS and FQNEAQ. The CDR3 reads CASSAQGPNEKLFF. CDR3 nucleotide sequence: TGTGCCAGCAGCGCACAGGGCCCTAATGAAAAACTGTTTTTT.

V usage is TRBV6-1 and J usage is TRBJ2-3; D perhaps matches TRBD2 (6 bases). V gave up 2 bases and J gave up 0 bases, with 12 bases separating them. Germline V CDR1 and CDR2: MNHNS, SASEGT. CDR3 size: 16 residues. In nucleotides, the CDR3 is TGTGCCAGCAGTGAATGGCGGGGCTCTAGCACAGATACGCAGTATTTT. Protein product: CASSEWRGSSTDTQYF.

The chain links TRBV5-1 to TRBJ2-7; 8 bases map to TRBD1. Germline-derived CDR1 and CDR2 are SGHRS and YFSETQ. The CDR3 has 15 residues. Unmatched junction bases numbered 5, after V lost 0 bases and J lost 3 bases. The CDR3 DNA reads TGCGCCAGCAGCTTGGGCGGACAGGGAAGCTACGAGCAGTACTTC. Residues: CASSLGGQGSYEQYF.

This chain connects TRBV7-9 to TRBJ1-5, with TRBD1 matching 9 bases. The ends lost 5 bases at V and 1 base at J; junction bases unmatched: 3. The CDR3 runs to 15 residues. Germline assignment: CDR1 SEHNR and CDR2 FQNEAQ (reference sequence). The CDR3 sequence is CASSRGQGSNQPQHF. The CDR3 DNA reads as TGTGCCAGCAGCAGGGGACAGGGCAGCAATCAGCCCCAGCATTTT.

This clone was seen only a few times. The V and J genes are TRBV19 and TRBJ2-6; 9 positions agree with TRBD1. The V gene end was trimmed by 6 bases and the J gene end by 4 bases; junction bases not matched to a gene: 13. The CDR3 consists of 18 residues. Germline CDR1 LNHDA, CDR2 SQIVND (reference sequence). CDR3 sequence reads: CASRFSGTGFSGANVLTF. The CDR3 coding sequence is TGTGCCAGTAGATTCTCCGGGACAGGGTTTTCAGGGGCCAACGTCCTGACTTTC.

V usage is TRBV4-1 and J usage is TRBJ2-7; 11 bases align to TRBD2. V lost 1 base, J lost 6 bases, and 11 bases stayed unmatched. Germline assignment: CDR1 MGHRA and CDR2 YSYEKL. CDR3 length equals 17 residues. The CDR3 nucleotides are TGCGCCAGCAGCCAAGGGCCAGTTAGACTAGCGGGGTCCGAGCAGTACTTC. Protein product: CASSQGPVRLAGSEQYF.

This chain connects TRBV30 to TRBJ1-2, with 7 bases aligning to TRBD1. Per germline, CDR1 GTSNPN and CDR2 SVGIG (reference sequence). CDR3 size: 13 residues. V was pared by 4 bases and J by 4 bases, with 6 bases of the junction left unmatched. The CDR3 spells CAWNRRQGYGYTF. The CDR3 DNA sequence: TGTGCCTGGAACCGTAGACAGGGCTATGGCTACACCTTC.

V gene TRBV5-6 combines with J gene TRBJ2-5, with D tentatively TRBD2 (5 bases). CDR3 size: 13 residues. The V and J ends lost 4 bases and 7 bases respectively, with 14 bases between them. CDR1 is SGHDT, CDR2 YYEEEE, per germline. The chain's CDR3 is CASSQRAERTQYF. The CDR3 nucleotides are TGTGCCAGCAGCCAGAGAGCGGAGCGGACCCAGTACTTC.

This chain joins TRBV25-1 and TRBJ2-5; D perhaps matches TRBD2 (6 bases). This CDR3 is built from 14 residues. From germline, CDR1 is MGHDK and CDR2 SYGVNS. With 4 bases removed from V and 6 bases from J, the gap between germline ends came to 15 bases. The CDR3 region has the DNA TGTGCCAGCAGTGGTGCGGGATCCGTAAAGACCCAGTACTTC. Its protein is CASSGAGSVKTQYF.